This T cell receptor (beta chain) was observed in a study of blood T cell repertoires in COVID-19. Study-wide context: Sources were T cells, B-cell-depleted T cells, or PBMCs; the material itself was cDNA or gDNA.

The V gene's germline CDR1 is MNHEY and CDR2 SVGEGT. J was trimmed by 2 bases and V by 2 bases; bases with no gene match: 6. The CDR3 totals 17 residues. Assay used: immunoSEQ multiplex PCR; TCRdb lists only in-frame clones, some missing. This table has just over 200,000 clones, more than 75% appearing once. The chain couples TRBV6-2 or TRBV6-3 to TRBJ2-2, with 9 bases aligning to TRBD2. The specimen was peripheral blood. This clonotype was obtained from an elderly man with acute or convalescent COVID-19. CDR3 DNA: TGTGCCAGCAGTTACGGCAGACTAGCGGACAACACCGGGGAGCTGTTTTTT. This translates into CASSYGRLADNTGELFF.